This passage covers 9 T cell receptor beta chains from one sample sequenced in a study of T cell repertoires in aging, cancer and after chemotherapy. Peripheral blood genomic DNA, not sorted cells or RNA, was the template. Rearranged V-D-J TRB sequences were amplified with a mixed TRB-A/B primer pool. TCRdb redid the calling of the multiplex PCR reads with MiXCR, one entry per CDR3 protein. The data contain 950 to 1,300 distinct CDR3 sequences, around 30% of them seen just once; the ten biggest clones take up more than 85%. The sequenced sample was blood. The receptors shown here come from a human donor with a blood cancer.

The rearrangement joins TRBV27 to TRBJ2-3, with 14 bases fitting TRBD2. Germline CDR1 is MNHEY and CDR2 is SMNVEV (reference sequence). The J segment lost 2 bases and the V segment lost 2 bases, leaving 15 bases of the junction unmatched. This CDR3 has 21 residues. The CDR3 nucleotides are TGTGCCAGCAGTTTAAAGGGACTAGCGGGAGACTTGAACGGAGACACAGATACGCAGTATTTT. Amino acids: CASSLKGLAGDLNGDTDTQYF.

V usage is TRBV20-1 and J usage is TRBJ2-7; either TRBD1 or TRBD2 may fit D (5 bases each). The CDR3 length is 14 residues. Deletions cut 6 bases from V and 0 bases from J, with 15 bases between. Germline-derived CDR1 and CDR2 are DFQATT and SNEGSKA (reference sequence). For the CDR3, the DNA is TGCAGTGCGAAAGTGGGACCCTTCTCCTACGAGCAGTACTTC. It encodes CSAKVGPFSYEQYF.

The chain recombines TRBV27 with TRBJ2-7, with TRBD2 identical over 8 bases. The CDR3 consists of 15 residues. Trimming at V came to 6 bases and at J to 1 base, leaving 8 bases not matched to a gene. Germline loops: CDR1 MNHEY, CDR2 SMNVEV (reference sequence). The CDR3 sequence is CASSERLAKSYEQYF. The DNA of the CDR3 is TGTGCCAGCAGCGAGAGACTAGCGAAGTCCTACGAGCAGTACTTC.

This chain joins TRBV6-4 and TRBJ1-1; D uncertain. The CDR3 runs 11 residues. The V gene's germline CDR1 is MRHNA and CDR2 SNTAGT. Between the trimmed V and J ends, which lost 8 bases and 1 base, there was a span of 5 bases. The CDR3 loop is CASSRNTEAFF. The CDR3 nucleotides are TGTGCCAGCTCGCGGAACACTGAAGCTTTCTTT.

Only a few counts were recorded for this clonotype. For the CDR3, the DNA is TGCGCCAGCAGCTTAGGGACAGGAGCAAGTTATGGCTACACCTTC. Its protein is CASSLGTGASYGYTF. V gene TRBV5-1 combines with J gene TRBJ1-2; 8 nucleotides align to TRBD1. Germline-derived CDR1 and CDR2 are SGHRS and YFSETQ. V gave up 2 bases and J gave up 5 bases; unmatched junction bases: 8. This CDR3 contains 15 residues.

This rearrangement joins TRBV14 to TRBJ2-3; possible D gene TRBD2, 6 bases. Germline V gene data show CDR1 as SGHDN and CDR2 as FVKESK. This CDR3 is 18 amino acids long. V dropped 3 bases and J dropped 6 bases, with 25 bases sitting between them. DNA of the CDR3: TGTGCCAGCAGCCACGGGCCTGGACTTAGCGCGGAGGGGGATACGCAGTATTTT. This translates into CASSHGPGLSAEGDTQYF. Full variable domain (missing parts from reference TRBV14 and TRBJ2-3): EAGVTQFPSHSVIEKGQTVTLRCDPISGHDNLYWYRRVMGKEIKFLLHFVKESKQDESGMPNNRFLAERTGGTYSTLKVQPAELEDSGVYFCASSHGPGLSAEGDTQYFGPGTRLTVL.

This clonotype is labeled medium-sized (0.01 to 0.1%). The chain employs TRBV6-1 and TRBJ2-5; TRBD1 aligns across 8 bases. V lost 7 bases and J lost 7; bases outside the gene matches: 11. Germline CDR1 is MNHNS and CDR2 is SASEGT. The CDR3 covers 14 residues. The CDR3 DNA follows: TGTGCCAGCACCGCCAGACAGGGGTGGGGGACCCAGTACTTC. This sequence encodes CASTARQGWGTQYF.

This chain joins TRBV28 and TRBJ2-2; D not certain. The CDR3 covers 15 residues. V lost 3 bases and J lost 0, with 8 bases in between. Per germline, CDR1 MDHEN and CDR2 SYDVKM. CDR3 amino acids: CASSLLATNTGELFF. The CDR3 DNA sequence: TGTGCCAGCAGTTTGTTGGCCACGAACACCGGGGAGCTGTTTTTT.

This clonotype was seen a single time. One end of the junction varies from germline; a read error may be responsible. The chain recombines TRBV14 with TRBJ2-4; 9 positions match TRBD1. This CDR3 is built from 16 residues. Germline V CDR1 and CDR2: SGHDN, FVKESK. As DNA, the CDR3 is TGTGACAGCAGCCTTTCCGGGACAGGGAGCCAAAACATTCAGTACTTC. Translation gives CDSSLSGTGSQNIQYF.